This T cell receptor (beta chain) comes out of a study of immune characterization of retroperitoneal liposarcoma. Trimming took 10 bases from V and 7 from J, leaving 13 bases between them. CDR1 and CDR2 from the germline V gene are MNHEY and SVGAGI. This CDR3 has 12 residues. Each CDR3 protein is one row after TCRdb ran MiXCR on the PCR reads. The sample has a few thousand distinct CDR3 sequences, 35% to 40% seen once; the top ten hold approximately 17%. The clonotype comes from a male donor with retroperitoneal liposarcoma. The chain employs TRBV6-5 and TRBJ1-4; possible D gene TRBD1, 5 bases. The sample was tumor tissue. In DNA form, the CDR3 reads TGTGCCACCCGCGGGGGAAGTGAAAAACTGTTTTTT. The encoded protein is CATRGGSEKLFF.